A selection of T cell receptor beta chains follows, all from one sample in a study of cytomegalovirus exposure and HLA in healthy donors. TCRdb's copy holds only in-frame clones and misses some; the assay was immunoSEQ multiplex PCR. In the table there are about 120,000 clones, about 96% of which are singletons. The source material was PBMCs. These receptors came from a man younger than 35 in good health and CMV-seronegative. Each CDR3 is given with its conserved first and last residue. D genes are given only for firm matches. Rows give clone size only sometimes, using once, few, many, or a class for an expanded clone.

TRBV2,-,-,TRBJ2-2,TGTGCCAGCAGTGCGCCGGCAGGGTGGACCGGGGAGCTGTTTTTT,CASSAPAGWTGELFF
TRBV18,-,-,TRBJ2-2,TGTGCCAGCTCTCCCAGGAGGGATATCACCGGGGAGCTGTTTTTT,CASSPRRDITGELFF
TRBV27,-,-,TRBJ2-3,TGTGCGGCGGGTAGCACAGATACGCAGTATTTT,CAAGSTDTQYF
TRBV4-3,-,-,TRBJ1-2,TGCGCCAGCAGCCAAGGCGGACATTTCGCGAACTATGGCTACACCTTC,CASSQGGHFANYGYTF
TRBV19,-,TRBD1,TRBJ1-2,TGTGCCAGTAGTATCCGCCGGGACAGGGGAGATGGCTACACCTTC,CASSIRRDRGDGYTF
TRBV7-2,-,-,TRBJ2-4,TGTGCCAGCTCCCTAGCCAAAAACATTCAGTACTTC,CASSLAKNIQYF
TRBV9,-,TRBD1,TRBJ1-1,TGTGCCAGCAGCGCGGGACAGGGGAGAGTTTACACTGAAGCTTTCTTT,CASSAGQGRVYTEAFF
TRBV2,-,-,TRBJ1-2,TGTGCCAGCAGTGAAGGAGGGAGCGGCTATGGCTACACCTTC,CASSEGGSGYGYTF
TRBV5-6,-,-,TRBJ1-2,TGTGCCAGCAGCCTGGCTGGAGCAGGGCAGGGCTATGGCTACACCTTC,CASSLAGAGQGYGYTF
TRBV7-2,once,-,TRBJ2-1,TGTGCCAGCAGCTTAGCGAGGGACAACTCCTACAATGAGCAGTTCTTC,CASSLARDNSYNEQFF
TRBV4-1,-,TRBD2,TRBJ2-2,TGCGCCAGCAGGCTAGCGGCTAACACCGGGGAGCTGTTTTTT,CASRLAANTGELFF
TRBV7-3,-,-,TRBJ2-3,TGTGCCAGCAGCCTAGAACTGTCAGATACGCAGTATTTT,CASSLELSDTQYF
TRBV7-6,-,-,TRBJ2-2,TGTGCCAGCAGTCGAGGACAGCTGAACACCGGGGAGCTGTTTTTT,CASSRGQLNTGELFF
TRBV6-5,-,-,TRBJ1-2,TGTGCCAGCACCAGAGCAGGGTTTAACTATGGCTACACCTTC,CASTRAGFNYGYTF
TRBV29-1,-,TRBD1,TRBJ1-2,TGCAGCGTTGAGCCAGGGGGTCGGGGTGGCTACACCTTC,CSVEPGGRGGYTF
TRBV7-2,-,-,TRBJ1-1,TGTGCCAGCAGTCCCGGGACACCGAACACTGAAGCTTTCTTT,CASSPGTPNTEAFF
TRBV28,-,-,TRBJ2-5,TGTGCCAGCAGTTTACGTTTACCACGGGAGACCCAGTACTTC,CASSLRLPRETQYF
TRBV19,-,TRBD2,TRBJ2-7,TGTGCCAGTAGTATAGATTCCCGGTTACCGACTAGCGGACACCACTCCTACGAGCAGTACTTC,CASSIDSRLPTSGHHSYEQYF
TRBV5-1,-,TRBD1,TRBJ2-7,TGCGCCAGCAAAAACCCAGGGGGCGAGCAGTACTTC,CASKNPGGEQYF
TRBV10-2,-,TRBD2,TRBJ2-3,TGCGCCAGCGGACTAGCGGGGGGAGGAGATACGCAGTATTTT,CASGLAGGGDTQYF
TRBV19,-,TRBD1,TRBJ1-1,TGTGCCAGTAGTATCGGACAGGGGCCTCTCTTTGAAGCTTTCTTT,CASSIGQGPLFEAFF
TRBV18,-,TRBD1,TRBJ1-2,TGTGCCAGCTCACCGCTGACAGGGGATGGCTACACCTTC,CASSPLTGDGYTF
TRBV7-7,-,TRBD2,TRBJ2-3,TGTGCTAGCAGCTTGGGACTAGCGGGAGCAGATACGCAGTATTTT,CASSLGLAGADTQYF
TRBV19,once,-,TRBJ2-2,TGTGCCAGTAGTATCTTAGCGGACACCGGGGAGCTGTTTTTT,CASSILADTGELFF
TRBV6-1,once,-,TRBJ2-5,TGTGCCAGCAGTGAAAGGTTAGGCGGCGGGGCTCGCCAGTACTTC,CASSERLGGGARQYF
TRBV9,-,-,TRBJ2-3,TGTGCCAGCAGCGTTTACTCTCGAGGCACAGATACGCAGTATTTT,CASSVYSRGTDTQYF
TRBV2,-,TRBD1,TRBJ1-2,TGTGCCAGCAGTTCACAGGCTACAGGGGTCCAAAACTATGGCTACACCTTC,CASSSQATGVQNYGYTF
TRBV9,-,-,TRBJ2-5,TGTGCCAGCAGCGTAGGGGGCCTGGAGACCCAGTACTTC,CASSVGGLETQYF
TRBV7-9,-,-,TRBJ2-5,TGTGCCAGCTGCGGTGGGACTGAAGAGACCCAGTACTTC,CASCGGTEETQYF
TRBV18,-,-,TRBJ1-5,TGTGCCAGCTCACCACCGGGTCCAGGGCCCAATCAGCCCCAGCATTTT,CASSPPGPGPNQPQHF
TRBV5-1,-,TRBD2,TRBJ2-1,TGCGCCAGCAGCTTGGGAGCGGGAGTGATCCATGAGCAGTTCTTC,CASSLGAGVIHEQFF
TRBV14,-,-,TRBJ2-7,TGTGCCAGCAGCCCCCGACAGGCCTCTCCCCCCGACGAGCAGTACTTC,CASSPRQASPPDEQYF
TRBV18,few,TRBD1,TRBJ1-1,TGTGCCAGCTCTCCCCCGACAGGGAAGAACACTGAAGCTTTCTTT,CASSPPTGKNTEAFF
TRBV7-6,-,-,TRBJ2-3,TGTGCCAGCAGCTTACGACCTCAGGTGGGAGATACGCAGTATTTT,CASSLRPQVGDTQYF
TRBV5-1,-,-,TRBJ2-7,TGCGCCAGCAGCTCTAGCCTTATACAGGGAGCCTACGAGCAGTACTTC,CASSSSLIQGAYEQYF
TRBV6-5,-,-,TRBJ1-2,TGTGCCAGCAGGGCAGGGGCCAAAGCCTATGGCTACACCTTC,CASRAGAKAYGYTF
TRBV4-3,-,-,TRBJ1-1,TGCGCCAGCAGCCAAGTGGGAGGGGCCGGGAACACTGAAGCTTTCTTT,CASSQVGGAGNTEAFF
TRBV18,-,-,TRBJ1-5,TGTGCCAGCTCACCGGACACAGGGAATCAGCCCCAGCATTTT,CASSPDTGNQPQHF
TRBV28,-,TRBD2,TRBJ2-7,TGTGCCAGCAGTTTATTCCCGGGGCTAGCGGTACCCTACGAGCAGTACTTC,CASSLFPGLAVPYEQYF
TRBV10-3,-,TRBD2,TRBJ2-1,TGTGCCATCAGTGGGGGGGGCCTAGCGGGAGTGGATGAGCAGTTCTTC,CAISGGGLAGVDEQFF
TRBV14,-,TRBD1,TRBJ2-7,TGTGCCAGCAGCCCACTAGGGACAGGGGGAAGCTCCTACGAGCAGTACTTC,CASSPLGTGGSSYEQYF
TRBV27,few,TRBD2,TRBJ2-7,TGTGCCAGCAGTCCCCTTCTTGGTAGCGGGAGGACCTACGAGCAGTACTTC,CASSPLLGSGRTYEQYF
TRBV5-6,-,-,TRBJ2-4,TGTGCCAGCATCAAGGCGACAGCGTTTCGGGCCAAAAACATTCAGTACTTC,CASIKATAFRAKNIQYF
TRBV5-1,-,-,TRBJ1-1,TGCGCCAGCAGCCTGGCTGGAGGAGGGAACACTGAAGCTTTCTTT,CASSLAGGGNTEAFF
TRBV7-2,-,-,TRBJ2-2,TGTGCCAGCAGCTTAGTCGGCGCGTCGGCGGCGGGGACCGGGGAGCTGTTTTTT,CASSLVGASAAGTGELFF